The 6 T cell receptor beta chains below were found in one sample sequenced in a study of T cells in Graves' hyperthyroidism and ophthalmopathy. Amplified TCR beta CDR3 regions came from RNA transcripts. Initially, a first-round RT-PCR of the TCR CDR3 employed the HTBI primer set. TCRdb fed the multiplex PCR reads into MiXCR, producing one record per CDR3 protein. The table includes roughly 750,000 distinct CDR3 sequences, about a sixth detected once. Sequences were obtained from blood. The receptors here all came from a man between 18 and 35 years old with Graves' hyperthyroidism.

The J gene is TRBJ2-1, the V gene TRBV19, with D possibly matching TRBD1 (5 bases). The V and J ends lost 3 bases and 2 bases respectively, with 14 bases between them. In germline, CDR1 is LNHDA, CDR2 SQIVND (reference sequence). The CDR3 runs to 16 residues. The DNA for the CDR3 is TGTGCCAGTAGTATTAAGATCTGGGGCGCCTACAATGAGCAGTTCTTC. Protein sequence: CASSIKIWGAYNEQFF.

V gene TRBV5-6 combines with J gene TRBJ2-1; 13 nucleotides match TRBD2. Trimming cost V 3 bases and J 7 bases; bases outside gene matches: 7. Germline assignment: CDR1 SGHDT and CDR2 YYEEEE. This CDR3 has 16 amino acids. The CDR3 is CASSYGLAGVGNEQFF. In DNA, the CDR3 is TGTGCCAGCAGCTACGGACTAGCGGGAGTTGGGAATGAGCAGTTCTTC.

V usage is TRBV20-1 and J usage is TRBJ2-1; D may match TRBD1 or TRBD2 (6 bases each). Deletions cut 1 base from V and 1 base from J, with 8 bases between. The CDR3 length is 14 residues. The V gene's germline CDR1 is DFQATT and CDR2 SNEGSKA (reference sequence). Written as DNA, the CDR3 is TGCAGTGCTAGAGGGAGGGGGTCCTACAATGAGCAGTTCTTC. It translates to CSARGRGSYNEQFF.

V gene TRBV18 combines with J gene TRBJ2-7, with 10 bases identical to TRBD1. This CDR3 contains 15 residues. V trimming: 6 bases; J trimming: 3 bases; junction bases outside the gene matches: 8. Germline CDR1 KGHSH, CDR2 LQKENI. CDR3 nucleotides: TGTGCCAGCTCGCTTTCCGGACAGGGGGTCTACGAGCAGTACTTC. It encodes CASSLSGQGVYEQYF.

The chain carries TRBV20-1 and TRBJ1-1; D is undetermined. Deletions cut 3 bases from V and 3 bases from J, with 11 bases between. CDR3 length: 13 amino acids. Germline loops: CDR1 DFQATT, CDR2 SNEGSKA (reference sequence). The CDR3 bases are TGCAGTGCTAGCGCCCGGGGTGACACTGAAGCTTTCTTT. This codes for CSASARGDTEAFF.

This clonotype was seen only a few times. The gene calls are TRBV29-1 and TRBJ1-6; D gene ambiguous. Germline assignment: CDR1 SQVTM and CDR2 ANQGSEA. V was shortened by 7 bases and J by 5 bases, with 12 bases between the two germline ends. CDR3 length: 13 amino acids. CDR3 sequence: CSAKGSNNSPLHF. DNA for the CDR3: TGCAGCGCCAAAGGCAGCAATAATTCACCCCTCCACTTT. Full variable domain (remainder filled in from reference TRBV29-1 and TRBJ1-6): SAVISQKPSRDICQRGTSLTIQCQVDSQVTMMFWYRQQPGQSLTLIATANQGSEATYESGFVIDKFPISRPNLTFSTLTVSNMSPEDSSIYLCSAKGSNNSPLHFGNGTRLTVT.